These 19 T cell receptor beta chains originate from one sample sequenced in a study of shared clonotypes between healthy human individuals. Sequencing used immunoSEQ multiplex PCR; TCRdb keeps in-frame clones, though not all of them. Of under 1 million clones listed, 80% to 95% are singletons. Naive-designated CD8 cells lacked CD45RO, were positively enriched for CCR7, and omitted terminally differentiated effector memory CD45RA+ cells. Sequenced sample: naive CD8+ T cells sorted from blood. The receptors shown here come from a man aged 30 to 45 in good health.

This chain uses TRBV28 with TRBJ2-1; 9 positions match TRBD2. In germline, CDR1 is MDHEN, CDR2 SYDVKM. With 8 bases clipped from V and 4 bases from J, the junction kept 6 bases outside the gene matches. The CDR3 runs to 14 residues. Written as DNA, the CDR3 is TGTGCCAGCGCGACTAGCGGACTTTACAATGAGCAGTTCTTC. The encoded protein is CASATSGLYNEQFF.

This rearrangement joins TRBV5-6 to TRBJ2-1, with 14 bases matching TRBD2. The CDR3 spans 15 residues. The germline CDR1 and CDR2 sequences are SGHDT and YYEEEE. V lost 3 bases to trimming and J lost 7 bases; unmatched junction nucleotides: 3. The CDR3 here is CASSYGLAGGNEQFF. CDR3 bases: TGTGCCAGCAGCTATGGACTAGCGGGGGGTAATGAGCAGTTCTTC.

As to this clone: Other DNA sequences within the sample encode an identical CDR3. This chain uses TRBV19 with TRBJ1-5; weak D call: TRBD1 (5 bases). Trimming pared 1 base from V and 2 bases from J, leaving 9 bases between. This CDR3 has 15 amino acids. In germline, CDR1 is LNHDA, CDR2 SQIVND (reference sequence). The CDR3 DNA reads TGTGCCAGTAGTATAGGGGGGTATGGCAATCAGCCCCAGCATTTT. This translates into CASSIGGYGNQPQHF.

The CDR3 nucleotides are TGCAGCGTTGGACAGGGGCCCACCTACGAGCAGTACTTC. This translates into CSVGQGPTYEQYF. The chain carries TRBV29-1 and TRBJ2-7; 8 bases are shared with TRBD1. J was trimmed by 2 bases and V by 4 bases; bases with no gene match: 4. The CDR3 consists of 13 residues. CDR1 SQVTM and CDR2 ANQGSEA come from the germline V gene.

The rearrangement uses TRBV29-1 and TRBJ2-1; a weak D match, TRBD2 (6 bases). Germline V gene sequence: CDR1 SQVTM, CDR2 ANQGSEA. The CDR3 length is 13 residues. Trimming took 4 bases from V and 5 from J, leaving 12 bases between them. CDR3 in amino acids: CSVVGTSHNEQFF. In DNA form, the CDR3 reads TGCAGCGTTGTTGGGACTTCCCACAATGAGCAGTTCTTC.

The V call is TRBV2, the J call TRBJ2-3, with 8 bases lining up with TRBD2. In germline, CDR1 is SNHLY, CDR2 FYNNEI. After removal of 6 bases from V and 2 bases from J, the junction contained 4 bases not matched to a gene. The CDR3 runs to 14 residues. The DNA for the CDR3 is TGTGCCAGCAGCGGGACTAGAAACACAGATACGCAGTATTTT. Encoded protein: CASSGTRNTDTQYF.

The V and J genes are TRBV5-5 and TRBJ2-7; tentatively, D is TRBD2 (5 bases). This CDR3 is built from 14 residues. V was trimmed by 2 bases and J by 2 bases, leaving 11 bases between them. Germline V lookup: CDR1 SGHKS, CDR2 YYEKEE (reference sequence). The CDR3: CASSFYGIAYEQYF. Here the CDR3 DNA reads TGTGCCAGCAGCTTCTACGGGATTGCCTACGAGCAGTACTTC.

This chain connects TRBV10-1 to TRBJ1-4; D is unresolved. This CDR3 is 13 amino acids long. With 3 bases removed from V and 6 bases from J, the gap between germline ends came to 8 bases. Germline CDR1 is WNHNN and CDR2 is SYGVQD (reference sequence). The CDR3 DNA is TGCGCCAGCAGTGACAGGATGCATGAAAAACTGTTTTTT. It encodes CASSDRMHEKLFF.

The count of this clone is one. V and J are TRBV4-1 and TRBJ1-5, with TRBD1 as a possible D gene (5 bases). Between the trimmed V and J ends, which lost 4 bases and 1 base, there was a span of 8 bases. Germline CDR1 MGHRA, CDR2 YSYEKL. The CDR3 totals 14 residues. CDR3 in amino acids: CASSLWDSNQPQHF. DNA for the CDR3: TGCGCCAGCAGCCTCTGGGACAGCAATCAGCCCCAGCATTTT.

The DNA for the CDR3 is TGCGCCAGCAGTGGACCGGCGGGAGGGCCATCGGGGGAGCTGTTTTTT. Its translation: CASSGPAGGPSGELFF. This rearrangement joins TRBV10-1 to TRBJ2-2; 9 bases line up with TRBD2. Per germline, CDR1 WNHNN and CDR2 SYGVQD (reference sequence). The CDR3 runs 16 residues. With V trimmed by 4 bases and J by 8 bases, 11 bases remained unmatched.

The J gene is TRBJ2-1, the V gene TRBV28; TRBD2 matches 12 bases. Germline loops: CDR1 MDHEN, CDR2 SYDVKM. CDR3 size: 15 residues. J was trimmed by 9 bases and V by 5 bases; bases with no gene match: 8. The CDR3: CASSPRLAGVFEQFF. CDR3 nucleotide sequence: TGTGCCAGCAGTCCCAGACTAGCGGGAGTTTTTGAGCAGTTCTTC.

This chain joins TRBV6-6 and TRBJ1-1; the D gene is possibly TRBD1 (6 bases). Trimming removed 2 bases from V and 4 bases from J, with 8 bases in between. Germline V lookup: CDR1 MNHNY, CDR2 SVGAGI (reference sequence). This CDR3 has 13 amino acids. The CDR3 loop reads CASSYKGGTEAFF. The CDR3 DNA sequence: TGTGCCAGCAGTTACAAGGGGGGCACTGAAGCTTTCTTT.

In DNA, the CDR3 is TGTGCCAGTGATAAAACCCATGGGACAGGGGTCATGGATGGCTACACCTTC. Translation gives CASDKTHGTGVMDGYTF. V usage is TRBV19 and J usage is TRBJ1-2; TRBD1 agrees at 10 bases. The J segment lost 6 bases and the V segment lost 8 bases, leaving 18 bases of the junction unmatched. Germline CDR1 reads LNHDA; CDR2 reads SQIVND (reference sequence). This CDR3 has 17 amino acids.

CDR3 loop: CASSPKNPAMNTEAFF. DNA for the CDR3: TGTGCCAGCAGCCCTAAGAATCCAGCCATGAACACTGAAGCTTTCTTT. The chain links TRBV7-9 to TRBJ1-1; D gene ambiguous. CDR1 is SEHNR, CDR2 FQNEAQ, per germline (reference sequence). V was cut by 5 bases and J by 0 bases, with 16 bases left in between. This CDR3 region has 16 residues.

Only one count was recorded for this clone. The CDR3 protein is CASSPPGSHEQYF. The CDR3 DNA is TGTGCCAGCAGTCCACCGGGGAGCCACGAGCAGTACTTC. This chain uses TRBV28 with TRBJ2-7, with D maybe TRBD2 (5 bases). Trimming stripped 5 bases from V and 5 bases from J, with 13 bases between. Germline CDR1 reads MDHEN; CDR2 reads SYDVKM. The length of the CDR3 is 13 residues. The full variable domain, rest sourced from reference TRBV28 and TRBJ2-7, is DVKVTQSSRYLVKRTGEKVFLECVQDMDHENMFWYRQDPGLGLRLIYFSYDVKMKEKGDIPEGYSVSREKKERFSLILESASTNQTSMYLCASSPPGSHEQYFGPGTRLTVT.

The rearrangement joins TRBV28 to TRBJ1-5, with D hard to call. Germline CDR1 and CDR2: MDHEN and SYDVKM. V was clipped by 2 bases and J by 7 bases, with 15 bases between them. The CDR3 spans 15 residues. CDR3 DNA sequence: TGTGCCAGCAGTTTAGGCCTCTCCCCGGGGCAGCCCCAGCATTTT. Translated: CASSLGLSPGQPQHF. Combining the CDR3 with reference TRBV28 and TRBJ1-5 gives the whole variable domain DVKVTQSSRYLVKRTGEKVFLECVQDMDHENMFWYRQDPGLGLRLIYFSYDVKMKEKGDIPEGYSVSREKKERFSLILESASTNQTSMYLCASSLGLSPGQPQHFGDGTRLSIL.

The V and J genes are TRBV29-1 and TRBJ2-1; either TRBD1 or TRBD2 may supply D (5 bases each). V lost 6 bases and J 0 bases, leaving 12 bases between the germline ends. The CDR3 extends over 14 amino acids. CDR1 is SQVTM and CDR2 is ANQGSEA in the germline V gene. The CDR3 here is CSVGDWDSYNEQFF. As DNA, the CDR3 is TGCAGCGTGGGGGATTGGGACTCCTACAATGAGCAGTTCTTC.

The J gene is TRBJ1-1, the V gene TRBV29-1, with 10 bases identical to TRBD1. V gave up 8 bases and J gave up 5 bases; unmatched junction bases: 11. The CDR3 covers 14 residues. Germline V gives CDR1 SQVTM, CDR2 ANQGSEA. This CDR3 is CSCQWDRGGTEAFF. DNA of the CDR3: TGCAGCTGTCAGTGGGACAGGGGAGGGACTGAAGCTTTCTTT.

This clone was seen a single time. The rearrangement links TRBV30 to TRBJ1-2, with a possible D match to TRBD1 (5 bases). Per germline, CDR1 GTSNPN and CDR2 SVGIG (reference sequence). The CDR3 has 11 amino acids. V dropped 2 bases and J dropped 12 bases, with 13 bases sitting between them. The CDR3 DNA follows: TGTGCCTGGAGTTTCGGGGCTGATCACACCTTC. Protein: CAWSFGADHTF.